This TCR beta chain was obtained from a study of T-cell reconstitution after alpha-beta-depleted transplantation in children. Study results and limitations: Diversity and T-cell counts at one year after transplant derived mostly from new T cells. It was reported that alpha-beta T cells came from several hundred expanded graft clones (about two months after transplant).

The CDR3 covers 13 residues. The germline V gene has CDR1 LGHNA and CDR2 YNFKEQ. J gave up 8 bases and V 8 bases, and 8 bases lay outside the gene matches. This clonotype was seen at least ten times. Its cognate antigen is unknown. The library targeted TCRbeta and was prepared with unique molecular identifiers. TCRdb re-analysed the PCR reads in MiXCR, keeping a single row per CDR3 protein. The table lists 130,000 to 150,000 distinct CDR3 sequences, roughly 8.8% of them singletons. The chain couples TRBV4-2 to TRBJ2-1, with 8 bases lining up with TRBD1. The sequence was obtained from a female patient aged 2-9 years who had a stem cell transplant for congenital amegakaryocytic thrombocytopenia, so the T cells may come from the graft donor. The input for sequencing was PBMCs, mostly from graft donor cells, taken 180 days after TCRalphabeta/CD19-depleted stem cell transplant. CDR3 sequence (DNA): TGTGCCAGCCGGGACAGGCGGTTGGATGAGCAGTTCTTC. Amino acids: CASRDRRLDEQFF.